What follows are 20 T cell receptor beta chains derived from one specimen sequenced in a study of Ad26.COV2.S vaccination and SARS-CoV-2 variants. Clones were read by immunoSEQ multiplex PCR, and TCRdb kept only the in-frame ones, dropping some. The data hold some 290,000 clones, with over 80% observed a single time. Stated treatment: around 19 received Ad26.COV2.S at low or high dose, single or two shots; about 5 received placebo; per-sample allocation not given. Following the first vaccine or placebo injection, samples were taken on day 63. Specimen: peripheral blood, collected in a trial of Ad26.COV2.S vaccine versus placebo. Receptors originate from a person between 18 and 59 years old who received the Ad26.COV2.S COVID-19 vaccine or a placebo.

This clone is a singleton in its sample. The genes are TRBV28 and TRBJ1-3; tentatively, D is TRBD1 (5 bases). Germline V gene lookup returns CDR1 MDHEN and CDR2 SYDVKM. This CDR3 has 16 amino acids. Trimming pared 1 base from V and 3 bases from J, leaving 13 bases between. The DNA of the CDR3 is TGTGCCAGCAGTTTATCGGGGGGTCAAGGTGGAAACACCATATATTTT. Its translation is CASSLSGGQGGNTIYF.

V and J are TRBV6-5 and TRBJ1-4; no clear D. V was trimmed by 0 bases and J by 7 bases, leaving 15 bases between them. The CDR3 has 16 amino acids. Germline-derived CDR1 and CDR2 are MNHEY and SVGAGI. The CDR3 region is CASSYSTLSPLEKLFF. CDR3 in DNA: TGTGCCAGCAGTTACTCGACGCTATCCCCCCTTGAAAAACTGTTTTTT.

The J gene is TRBJ2-3, the V gene TRBV7-9, with TRBD1 as a possible D gene (5 bases). The V and J ends lost 3 bases and 3 bases respectively, with 13 bases between them. Germline lookup yields CDR1 SEHNR and CDR2 FQNEAQ (reference sequence). The CDR3 runs to 15 residues. CDR3 region: CASSLGQPRTDTQYF. The DNA of the CDR3 is TGTGCCAGCAGCTTGGGGCAGCCTCGGACAGATACGCAGTATTTT.

The V gene is TRBV25-1, the J gene TRBJ1-6; 7 bases map to TRBD1. With 6 bases clipped from V and 7 bases from J, the junction kept 9 bases outside the gene matches. The CDR3 loop spans 15 amino acids. Germline CDR1 MGHDK, CDR2 SYGVNS. In DNA, the CDR3 is TGTGCCAGCAGGATTACAGGGGTGCGCAATTCACCCCTCCACTTT. Amino acid sequence: CASRITGVRNSPLHF. Combining the CDR3 with reference TRBV25-1 and TRBJ1-6 gives the whole variable domain EADIYQTPRYLVIGTGKKITLECSQTMGHDKMYWYQQDPGMELHLIHYSYGVNSTEKGDLSSESTVSRIRTEHFPLTLESARPSHTSQYLCASRITGVRNSPLHFGNGTRLTVT.

The rearrangement uses TRBV6-5 and TRBJ2-2; 7 bases fit TRBD2. The CDR3 has 14 residues. The junction had 3 bases not matched to a gene; V was cut back by 2 bases and J by 6 bases. Germline V gene data show CDR1 as MNHEY and CDR2 as SVGAGI. This chain's CDR3 is CASSYGLVAGELFF. CDR3 nucleotides: TGTGCCAGCAGTTACGGACTAGTAGCCGGGGAGCTGTTTTTT.

The table lists this clone with a count of one. The J gene is TRBJ1-2, the V gene TRBV7-2; 7 nucleotides match TRBD1. Losses at the gene ends were 5 bases for V and 2 bases for J; bases not matched to a gene: 5. Germline lookup yields CDR1 SGHTA and CDR2 FQGNSA. The CDR3 loop spans 14 amino acids. Here the CDR3 reads CASSEQTGNYGYTF. DNA of the CDR3: TGTGCCAGCAGCGAACAGACAGGGAACTATGGCTACACCTTC.

This rearrangement joins TRBV7-9 to TRBJ1-4; D is uncertain. The CDR3 loop spans 16 amino acids. V was trimmed by 4 bases and J by 0 bases, leaving 12 bases between them. Per germline, CDR1 SEHNR and CDR2 FQNEAQ (reference sequence). The CDR3 DNA reads TGTGCCAGCAGCTACGGGTCCCGAGCAACTAATGAAAAACTGTTTTTT. The encoded protein is CASSYGSRATNEKLFF.

This chain connects TRBV3-1 (or the pseudogene TRBV3-2) to TRBJ2-3; 13 bases map to TRBD2. V lost 5 bases and J lost 0; bases outside the gene matches: 5. Germline-derived CDR1 and CDR2 are LGHDT and YNNKEL (reference sequence). The length of the CDR3 is 17 residues. In DNA, the CDR3 is TGTGCCAGCAGCTTGCGACTAGCGGGGGGAAGCACAGATACGCAGTATTTT. This encodes CASSLRLAGGSTDTQYF.

The chain combines TRBV9 with TRBJ1-3, with D unresolved. This CDR3 spans 13 amino acids. Germline V CDR1 and CDR2: SGDLS, YYNGEE. V gave up 3 bases and J gave up 0 bases, with 4 bases separating them. CDR3 nucleotides: TGTGCCAGCAGCGCTAGCTCTGGAAACACCATATATTTT. Amino acid sequence: CASSASSGNTIYF.

The rearrangement links TRBV7-9 to TRBJ2-1; possibly TRBD1 or TRBD2 for D (6 bases each). From germline, CDR1 is SEHNR and CDR2 FQNEAQ (reference sequence). V gave up 1 base and J gave up 6 bases, with 16 bases separating them. There are 16 residues in the CDR3. The DNA of the CDR3 is TGTGCCAGCAGCTTAGGGGGGGCGAGAACAGGCAATGAGCAGTTCTTC. This translates into CASSLGGARTGNEQFF.

The chain has TRBV9 and TRBJ1-1; 8 bases fit TRBD1. CDR3 size: 16 residues. Trimming at V came to 3 bases and at J to 0 bases, leaving 7 bases not matched to a gene. In germline, CDR1 is SGDLS, CDR2 YYNGEE. The CDR3 DNA is TGTGCCAGCAGCGACTTGACAGGGGCAATGAACACTGAAGCTTTCTTT. Translation gives CASSDLTGAMNTEAFF. Combining the CDR3 with reference TRBV9 and TRBJ1-1 gives the whole variable domain DSGVTQTPKHLITATGQRVTLRCSPRSGDLSVYWYQQSLDQGLQFLIQYYNGEERAKGNILERFSAQQFPDLHSELNLSSLELGDSALYFCASSDLTGAMNTEAFFGQGTRLTVV.

The CDR3 reads CASSPVRGPTDTQYF. CDR3 nucleotide sequence: TGTGCCAGCTCACCAGTGAGGGGGCCAACAGATACGCAGTATTTT. The rearrangement uses TRBV18 and TRBJ2-3, with 7 bases matching TRBD1. CDR1 and CDR2 (germline): KGHSH, LQKENI. The junction had 5 bases not matched to a gene; V was cut back by 2 bases and J by 3 bases. This CDR3 has 15 amino acids.

J is TRBJ1-3 and V is TRBV3-1 (or the pseudogene TRBV3-2); D is ambiguous. This CDR3 is 14 amino acids long. Trimming pared 3 bases from V and 3 bases from J, leaving 9 bases between. Germline loops: CDR1 LGHDT, CDR2 YNNKEL (reference sequence). The CDR3 DNA reads TGTGCCAGCAGCCACGAACCCGGTGGAAACACCATATATTTT. Translating gives CASSHEPGGNTIYF.

This chain connects TRBV11-3 to TRBJ2-2; 9 bases are shared with TRBD1. V shed 5 bases, J shed 6 bases, and the junction held 7 bases outside the gene matches. This CDR3 contains 15 residues. Germline values: CDR1 SGHNT, CDR2 YENEEA. The DNA for the CDR3 is TGTGCCAGCAGCCCGGACAGGGGTAGGGCCGGGGAGCTGTTTTTT. Translating it yields CASSPDRGRAGELFF.

The J gene is TRBJ1-1, the V gene TRBV5-6, with D possibly being TRBD1 (5 bases). Trimming took 4 bases from V and 2 from J, leaving 12 bases between them. Germline CDR1 and CDR2: SGHDT and YYEEEE. The CDR3 loop spans 14 amino acids. The CDR3 loop is CASSPPGRNTEAFF. The CDR3 bases are TGTGCCAGCAGCCCCCCGGGACGAAACACTGAAGCTTTCTTT.

The rearrangement uses TRBV20-1 and TRBJ2-7, with no clear D. The CDR3 runs 10 residues. Germline V lookup: CDR1 DFQATT, CDR2 SNEGSKA (reference sequence). Trimming removed 6 bases from V and 7 bases from J, with 10 bases in between. The DNA of the CDR3 is TGCAGTGCCGGACGACGAGAGCAGTACTTC. The encoded protein is CSAGRREQYF.

CDR3 sequence: CASSLQAGQETQYF. The DNA of the CDR3 is TGTGCCAGCAGCTTGCAAGCGGGGCAAGAGACCCAGTACTTC. This chain joins TRBV2 and TRBJ2-5, with TRBD2 matching over 7 bases. The CDR3 length is 14 residues. V dropped 6 bases and J dropped 2; count of bases not matched to a gene: 6. Looked up from germline, CDR1 is SNHLY and CDR2 is FYNNEI.

The chain employs TRBV3-1 (or the pseudogene TRBV3-2) and TRBJ1-3; no reliable D call. V shed 1 base and J shed 4 bases, with 8 bases lying between them. Per germline, CDR1 LGHDT and CDR2 YNNKEL (reference sequence). This CDR3 spans 14 amino acids. CDR3 DNA: TGTGCCAGCAGCCAAGGGACTCAAGGAAACACCATATATTTT. Protein sequence: CASSQGTQGNTIYF.

This chain connects TRBV6-5 to TRBJ1-6; D remains ambiguous. V gave up 7 bases and J gave up 4 bases, with 14 bases separating them. Germline V gene sequence: CDR1 MNHEY, CDR2 SVGAGI. The length of the CDR3 is 15 residues. The CDR3 DNA is TGTGCCAGCAATAGGGTCAATGAGTATAATTCACCCCTCCACTTT. Amino acid sequence: CASNRVNEYNSPLHF.

The V gene is TRBV7-2, the J gene TRBJ1-5, with a weak D call TRBD1 (6 bases). Trimming shortened V by 5 bases and J by 6 bases, and 20 bases separated the two germline ends. The germline gives CDR1 SGHTA, CDR2 FQGNSA. There are 16 residues in the CDR3. As DNA, the CDR3 is TGTGCCAGCAGCCCATGGGGGGGCACATCGAGTCAGCCCCAGCATTTT. Protein product: CASSPWGGTSSQPQHF.